This TCR beta chain was sequenced in a study of identical twins listed by TCRdb under 2016. Regarding the complete study: TCR alpha and beta repertoires from monozygotic twins, unrelated adults of various ages and cord blood were deep-sequenced to test whether fetal clonotypes persist. To rule out contamination, the twin experiments were replicated at different times with different library preparation protocols.

Only healthy Caucasian donors were included. Three pairs of female monozygotic twins, all aged about 18 to 29 years, made up the twin cohort. The RNA used for TCR libraries was isolated from peripheral blood mononuclear cells. This clonotype was seen more than once but under ten times. Its antigen target is currently unknown. Base qualities are not at hand, and no much larger clone is one base apart. Including the terminal cysteine and phenylalanine, the CDR3 comprises 12 residues. The DNA shown is the 36-base CDR3, in frame from base 1. The CDR1 and CDR2 encoded by the germline V gene are SNHLY and FYNNEI. A distance of 9 bases separates the germline ends of V and J, which lose 4 bases and 8 bases respectively. Findings and caveats that apply to the study as a whole: Compared with coincidental sharing between unrelated individuals, out-of-frame TCR alpha sequences shared between twins showed an excess of sequences with low generation probability. Zero-insertion analyses could be partly confounded by invariant T cells such as MAIT and iNKT, although diverse VJ usage argued against such confounding for most clonotypes. Fewer insertions were carried by abundant cord blood beta clonotypes, a similar but weaker trend appeared in young adult naive repertoires, and no such trend appeared in memory repertoires. In monozygotic twins, out-of-frame TCR alpha sharing was systematically underestimated by recombination models, although the models agreed with sharing between unrelated individuals. Because the same donors could not be followed over many years, the conclusions relied on cross-sectional statistical analysis. Excess twin sharing in beta out-of-frame sequences was weaker because fewer shared sequences lowered the signal-to-noise ratio.

The method was 5' RACE. The listed sequencing device is Illumina HiSeq 2000. Template switching added a universal primer binding site, and the final cDNA carried a unique molecular identifier that allowed TCR cDNA molecules to be counted accurately. First-strand cDNA for TCR alpha and beta chains was synthesized from specific primers in the conserved constant-segment region. To control for contamination, each cDNA library was double barcoded with a SMART-Mk sample barcode plus Illumina barcodes. TruSeq adapter sequences along with Illumina sample barcodes were introduced in two successive PCR steps. The TCR alpha and beta cDNA libraries were sequenced on the Illumina HiSeq platform using custom primers. The authors processed their data as follows. Raw reads were processed with MiGEC to extract unique molecular identifiers, and MiXCR was used to determine CDR3 positions. Recombination models were inferred per individual with the repgenHMM and IGoR tools using an EM algorithm. The tcR package in R was used for shared clonotype analysis, with sharing normalized by the product of cloneset sizes. To study raw recombination free of thymic and clonal selection effects, out-of-frame nonproductive sequences were analyzed. TCRdb trimmed public reads at Q25 via fastp, called clones via MiXCR and kept in-frame beta chains. Rows merge per CDR3 protein into single entries with the most common DNA and genes. The V and J calls reflect TCRdb's pipeline rather than the authors' work. Here the sample has hundreds of thousands of distinct CDR3 sequences; approximately 9% occur a single time. Roughly 0.9% of the sample belongs to the ten largest clones.

This sample was also put to use in a study of yellow fever vaccine responses in identical twins. As described in the second report: The authors reported that the T cell response to vaccination in identical twins appeared partly convergent and partly personalized. In the study, vaccine-responding T cell clones were precisely tracked in identical twins.

The receptor comes from a woman younger than 35 in good health. The sequencing sample was made of PBMCs. The chain uses TRBV2 and TRBJ2-1, and TRBD1 may be the D gene, going by 6 matching bases. The DNA sequence is given as TGTGCCAGCAGTGGAACAGGGTATGAGCAGTTCTTC. Its product reads: CASSGTGYEQFF.